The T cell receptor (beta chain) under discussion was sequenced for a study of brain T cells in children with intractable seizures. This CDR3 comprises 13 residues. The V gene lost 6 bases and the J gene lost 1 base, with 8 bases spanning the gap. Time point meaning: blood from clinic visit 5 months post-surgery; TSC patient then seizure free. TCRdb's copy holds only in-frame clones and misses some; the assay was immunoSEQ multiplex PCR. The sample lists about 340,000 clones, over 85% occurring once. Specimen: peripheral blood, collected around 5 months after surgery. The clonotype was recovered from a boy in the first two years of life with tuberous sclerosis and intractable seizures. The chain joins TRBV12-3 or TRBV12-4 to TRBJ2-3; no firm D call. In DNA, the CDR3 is TGTGCCAGCAGCCCTGGCCGCACAGATACGCAGTATTTT. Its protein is CASSPGRTDTQYF.